One sample yielded the 25 T cell receptor beta chains listed below, sequenced in a study of T cells in Graves' hyperthyroidism and ophthalmopathy. Amplification of TCR beta CDR3 regions used RNA as the template. First-round RT-PCR of the TCR CDR3 relied on the HTBI primer set. TCRdb re-derived calls from the multiplex PCR reads in MiXCR, one entry per CDR3 protein. The sample consists of hundreds of thousands of distinct CDR3 sequences, roughly 15% of them appearing once. Sequencing was done on a sample of blood. The receptors were sampled from a woman in her thirties or forties with Graves' ophthalmopathy.

This clonotype was detected ten times or more. The chain carries TRBV7-2 and TRBJ2-7, with D perhaps TRBD2 (5 bases). Trimming took 1 base from V and 0 from J, leaving 10 bases between them. The CDR3 covers 15 residues. Germline CDR1 is SGHTA and CDR2 is FQGNSA. For the CDR3, the DNA is TGTGCCAGCAGCTTAGAGGGCGGGTACTCCTACGAGCAGTACTTC. Protein product: CASSLEGGYSYEQYF.

This clonotype was seen at least ten times. The genes are TRBV7-2 and TRBJ1-2; 8 bases are shared with TRBD1. Germline V lookup: CDR1 SGHTA, CDR2 FQGNSA. The CDR3 has 14 amino acids. V lost 5 bases and J lost 7; bases outside the gene matches: 9. The CDR3 reads CASSPPDRAGGYTF. Here the CDR3 DNA reads TGTGCCAGCAGCCCCCCGGACAGGGCTGGTGGCTACACCTTC.

The chain joins TRBV12-3 or TRBV12-4 to TRBJ2-5; 9 nucleotides agree with TRBD1. CDR3 size: 15 residues. After removal of 2 bases from V and 4 bases from J, the junction contained 5 bases not matched to a gene. CDR3 region: CASSLTTGGRETQYF. CDR3 nucleotides: TGTGCCAGCAGTTTAACGACAGGGGGTCGAGAGACCCAGTACTTC.

This clonotype was seen a handful of times. Being one base from a much bigger clone, this may be a read error. J is TRBJ1-1 and V is TRBV6-1; D possibly corresponds to TRBD1 (6 bases). Germline CDR1 is MNHNS and CDR2 is SASEGT. This CDR3 spans 14 amino acids. The CDR3 nucleotides read TGTGTCAGCAGTGAGGTGGAGGGGGGCACTGAAGCTTTCTTT. This encodes CVSSEVEGGTEAFF.

Many counts were recorded for this clonotype. V gene TRBV29-1 combines with J gene TRBJ1-1; D is undetermined. Germline lookup yields CDR1 SQVTM and CDR2 ANQGSEA. The ends were cut back, 0 bases at V and 10 bases at J, with 18 bases in the middle. The CDR3 runs 14 residues. The CDR3: CSVEERGRQLGAFF. The CDR3 bases are TGCAGCGTTGAAGAAAGAGGGCGGCAGCTTGGAGCTTTCTTT. Full variable domain (rest looked up from reference TRBV29-1 and TRBJ1-1): SAVISQKPSRDICQRGTSLTIQCQVDSQVTMMFWYRQQPGQSLTLIATANQGSEATYESGFVIDKFPISRPNLTFSTLTVSNMSPEDSSIYLCSVEERGRQLGAFFGQGTRLTVV.

This clonotype was observed a few times. The rearrangement links TRBV6-4 to TRBJ1-1, with D perhaps TRBD1 (6 bases). V was clipped by 2 bases and J by 3 bases, with 10 bases between them. CDR1 MRHNA and CDR2 SNTAGT come from the germline V gene. CDR3 length: 14 residues. The CDR3 here is CASSDGPGDTEAFF. The CDR3 DNA reads TGTGCCAGCAGTGACGGACCAGGGGACACTGAAGCTTTCTTT.

This clonotype was seen many times. The rearrangement joins TRBV5-1 to TRBJ2-2, with D maybe TRBD2 (6 bases). This CDR3 is 15 amino acids long. Germline V gene lookup returns CDR1 SGHRS and CDR2 YFSETQ. Trimming cost V 3 bases and J 1 base, with 10 bases left between them. The CDR3 reads CASSSVSGNTGELFF. CDR3 DNA: TGCGCCAGCAGCTCTGTTAGCGGGAACACCGGGGAGCTGTTTTTT.

The CDR3 here is CASSERSGGQYEQYF. CDR3 bases: TGCGCCAGCAGTGAGAGATCCGGGGGACAGTACGAGCAGTACTTC. The chain links TRBV10-1 to TRBJ2-7; D is perhaps TRBD1 (7 bases). CDR1 and CDR2 (germline): WNHNN, SYGVQD (reference sequence). This CDR3 has 15 residues. Trimming cost V 2 bases and J 4 bases, with 15 bases left between them.

In DNA, the CDR3 is TGCGCCAGCAGCCCTGGGACGCTCGGGGGGGACACTGAAGCTTTCTTT. Amino acids: CASSPGTLGGDTEAFF. The chain couples TRBV4-1 to TRBJ1-1; weak D call: TRBD1 (5 bases). CDR1 and CDR2 (germline): MGHRA, YSYEKL. The CDR3 is made up of 16 amino acids. V lost 4 bases to trimming and J lost 3 bases, with 18 bases between them.

This clonotype showed up many times. The gene calls are TRBV11-2 and TRBJ2-7, with TRBD2 matching 8 bases. CDR1 is SGHAT, CDR2 FQNNGV, per germline. The CDR3 contains 16 residues. Losses at the gene ends were 2 bases for V and 0 bases for J; bases not matched to a gene: 6. CDR3 loop: CASSLRGSGSSYEQYF. CDR3 coding DNA: TGTGCCAGCAGCTTAAGAGGGAGCGGGAGCTCCTACGAGCAGTACTTC.

This clonotype appeared many times. The gene calls are TRBV6-2 or TRBV6-3 and TRBJ1-2, with a tentative D call TRBD1 (5 bases). The CDR3 sequence is 14 residues long. Germline V CDR1 and CDR2: MNHEY, SVGEGT. V was shortened by 6 bases and J by 3 bases, with 14 bases between the two germline ends. This chain's CDR3 is CASSLGTEHYGYTF. CDR3 nucleotides: TGTGCCAGCAGCCTCGGGACGGAACACTATGGCTACACCTTC.

J is TRBJ2-7 and V is TRBV5-1; D call uncertain. Germline V gives CDR1 SGHRS, CDR2 YFSETQ. CDR3 length equals 13 residues. With 4 bases removed from V and 3 bases from J, the gap between germline ends came to 11 bases. This CDR3 is CASSTEDGYEQYF. Written as DNA, the CDR3 is TGCGCCAGCAGCACAGAGGACGGCTACGAGCAGTACTTC.

There are many counts of this clonotype. The V and J genes are TRBV11-2 and TRBJ1-2; the D is unclear. The V gene's germline CDR1 is SGHAT and CDR2 FQNNGV. This CDR3 has 12 residues. V was pared by 5 bases and J by 7 bases, with 11 bases between. CDR3 DNA sequence: TGTGCCAGCAGCAAGGCTGGCTTTGGCTACACCTTC. It encodes CASSKAGFGYTF.

This clonotype was found many times. The CDR3, as DNA: TGTGCCAGCAGTTTAAGTGCAGGGACGTCCCCCGGGGAGCTGTTTTTT. This encodes CASSLSAGTSPGELFF. The V gene is TRBV12-3 or TRBV12-4, the J gene TRBJ2-2; D may match TRBD1 or TRBD2 (5 bases each). Trimming pared 2 bases from V and 6 bases from J, leaving 16 bases between. There are 16 residues in the CDR3.

This clonotype showed up just a few times. This sequence joins TRBV20-1 and TRBJ1-5, with D possibly TRBD1 on 5 matching bases. CDR1 is DFQATT, CDR2 SNEGSKA, per germline (reference sequence). This CDR3 is 13 amino acids long. V was cut by 4 bases and J by 3 bases, with 10 bases left in between. The chain's CDR3 is CSATDSLNQPQHF. CDR3 nucleotide sequence: TGCAGTGCTACCGACAGTCTCAATCAGCCCCAGCATTTT.

This chain joins TRBV12-5 and TRBJ2-6; D unresolved. The CDR3 has 13 residues. CDR1 LGHNT and CDR2 FRNRAP come from the germline V gene. V lost 5 bases, J lost 1 base, and 3 bases lay in between. The CDR3 DNA reads TGTGCTAGTGGTCGTTCTGGGGCCAACGTCCTGACTTTC. Translating gives CASGRSGANVLTF. The variable domain in full, completed from reference TRBV12-5 and TRBJ2-6, reads DARVTQTPRHKVTEMGQEVTMRCQPILGHNTVFWYRQTMMQGLELLAYFRNRAPLDDSGMPKDRFSAEMPDATLATLKIQPSEPRDSAVYFCASGRSGANVLTFGAGSRLTVL.

This clonotype was seen at least ten times. The V gene is TRBV20-1, the J gene TRBJ2-7; no firm D call. Trimming removed 3 bases at V and 3 bases at J, with 9 bases between. The CDR3 extends over 12 amino acids. Germline values: CDR1 DFQATT, CDR2 SNEGSKA (reference sequence). The CDR3: CSARVRNYEQYF. The CDR3 nucleotides are TGCAGTGCTAGGGTCAGGAACTACGAGCAGTACTTC.

Only a few counts were recorded for this clonotype. The chain joins TRBV29-1 to TRBJ1-1; a possible D gene is TRBD1 (5 bases). Germline V CDR1 and CDR2: SQVTM, ANQGSEA. The CDR3 contains 16 residues. The V end lost 0 bases, the J end lost 4 bases, and 18 bases lay between the germline ends. The CDR3 DNA follows: TGCAGCGTTGAAGATCTGACGGCTCTGGGGGGCACTGAAGCTTTCTTT. It is translated as CSVEDLTALGGTEAFF.

The chain has TRBV6-1 and TRBJ2-7, with D hard to call. The V gene lost 2 bases and the J gene lost 0 bases, with 14 bases spanning the gap. The V gene's germline CDR1 is MNHNS and CDR2 SASEGT. The CDR3 totals 16 residues. CDR3 sequence reads: CASSEYDSTSSYEQYF. CDR3 bases: TGTGCCAGCAGTGAATACGACTCCACGAGCTCCTACGAGCAGTACTTC.

The rearrangement joins TRBV4-1 to TRBJ2-5; the D is unclear. CDR3 length equals 12 residues. From germline, CDR1 is MGHRA and CDR2 YSYEKL. The V end lost 2 bases, the J end lost 5 bases, and 6 bases lay between the germline ends. CDR3 nucleotide sequence: TGCGCCAGCAGCCAAATTGGGGAGACCCAGTACTTC. It is translated as CASSQIGETQYF.

This clonotype was found many times. The chain has TRBV5-5 and TRBJ2-7; D assignment may be TRBD1 or TRBD2 (5 bases each). CDR1 and CDR2 from the germline V gene are SGHKS and YYEKEE (reference sequence). The CDR3 is made up of 13 amino acids. Trimming cost V 2 bases and J 8 bases, with 14 bases left between them. The CDR3 DNA is TGTGCCAGCAGCTTCGCAGGGACCGGCCAGCAGTACTTC. Encoded protein: CASSFAGTGQQYF.

This clonotype has ten or more counts. The CDR3 coding sequence is TGTGCCAGCAGTGGAGCACCGAGCTCCTACGAGCAGTACTTC. It codes for CASSGAPSSYEQYF. This chain links TRBV28 with TRBJ2-7; D is uncertain. This CDR3 spans 14 amino acids. With 5 bases removed from V and 0 bases from J, the gap between germline ends came to 11 bases. The germline V gene has CDR1 MDHEN and CDR2 SYDVKM.

This chain uses TRBV20-1 with TRBJ2-5; no firm D call. The V end lost 6 bases, the J end lost 1 base, and 12 bases lay between the germline ends. Germline CDR1 and CDR2: DFQATT and SNEGSKA (reference sequence). CDR3 length: 13 residues. For the CDR3, the DNA is TGCAGTGCAACAAAGTGGCCCCAAGAGACCCAGTACTTC. It codes for CSATKWPQETQYF.

This clonotype was detected many times. The V call is TRBV6-1, the J call TRBJ1-5, with D maybe TRBD1 (5 bases). The CDR3 is 13 residues long. The germline gives CDR1 MNHNS, CDR2 SASEGT. V was pared by 7 bases and J by 5 bases, with 12 bases between. The CDR3 nucleotides read TGTGCCAGCATCGGGGGATTAGATCAGCCCCAGCATTTT. Translation: CASIGGLDQPQHF.

This clonotype has ten or more counts. The V call is TRBV29-1, the J call TRBJ1-2, with D maybe TRBD1 (5 bases). Per germline, CDR1 SQVTM and CDR2 ANQGSEA. The V and J ends lost 6 bases and 0 bases respectively, with 8 bases between them. CDR3 length equals 12 residues. DNA of the CDR3: TGCAGCGTAGAGACAGCTAACTATGGCTACACCTTC. Translated: CSVETANYGYTF.